One T cell receptor (beta chain) is described in this entry. This table comes from immunoSEQ multiplex PCR, and its TCRdb copy is limited to in-frame clones, with some not included. The top ten hold about 15% of the sample, which has 72,000 or so clones, about 86% seen once. J gave up 3 bases and V 4 bases, and 7 bases lay outside the gene matches. This CDR3 contains 16 residues. The germline V gene encodes CDR1 SGHVS and CDR2 FQNEAQ. Described time point: pretreatment peripheral blood. Patient disease was locally advanced or metastatic urothelial carcinoma. This specimen comes from a study of PD-L1 blockade in urothelial cancer. Study information: Atezolizumab therapy began for patients in about 2014, dosed at 1,200 mg intravenously every 3 weeks. Prior chemotherapy ranged from 0 to 3 regimens per patient.

Sequenced material: PBMCs, taken around atezolizumab (anti-PD-L1) treatment. The rearrangement links TRBV7-8 to TRBJ1-2; 11 nucleotides match TRBD1. The clonotype was recovered from a man in his 60s with urothelial cancer. CDR3 sequence (DNA): TGTGCCAGCAGCTCAGGGGACAGGGGGGAAGACTATGGCTACACCTTC. It specifies CASSSGDRGEDYGYTF.